The T cell receptor beta chain described here comes from a study of Graves' ophthalmopathy and Graves' hyperthyroidism (dated by TCRdb to 2016 to 2019). In terms of the full investigation: Peripheral blood samples were taken at the time of initial diagnosis, before any treatment was given. To explore V-J signatures that separate ophthalmopathy from hyperthyroidism, a discovery set of approximately 100 patients was enrolled, consisting of more than 40 with ophthalmopathy and roughly 59 with stable hyperthyroidism. Following sampling, methimazole starting at 30 mg daily was administered to hyperthyroidism patients, and high-dose intravenous methylprednisolone was administered to ophthalmopathy patients. In total, approximately 130 blood samples were TCR-sequenced: around 42 ophthalmopathy, over 70 hyperthyroidism and roughly 17 hyperthyroidism-to-ophthalmopathy patients. The study used TCR beta repertoire signatures to distinguish Graves' ophthalmopathy from Graves' hyperthyroidism and to predict progression to ophthalmopathy. In about 6 hyperthyroidism patients, T-cell repertoires of thyroid tissue and blood were compared. For independent validation, a separate cohort was made up of some 19 hyperthyroidism patients plus 17 patients who later progressed from hyperthyroidism to ophthalmopathy.

V sheds 7 bases and J sheds 3 bases, leaving 13 bases between their ends. In the germline V gene, CDR1 corresponds to SQVTM and CDR2 to ANQGSEA. The CDR3 holds 12 amino acids from the cysteine to the phenylalanine. The retained sequence is limited to the CDR3, 36 bases, with the frame set at the first base. Points the paper makes about the study in general: Most of the expanded thyroid clonotypes with a frequency above 0.001 were also detected in blood, and it was suggested that the thyroid immune response may be reflected by blood repertoires. No statistical method was used to set the sample size in advance, and the investigators knew which group each participant was assigned to. In cross-validation, the 13-signature model distinguished ophthalmopathy from stable hyperthyroidism with approximately 88% sensitivity and 81.08% specificity, and in the test set the corresponding values were roughly 80% and 75%. In validation, the model predicted ophthalmopathy progression with about 71% sensitivity and around 72% specificity; 12 predicted patients were CT-confirmed with GO in a median of around 6 months.

For repertoire sequencing, the TCR beta CDR3 regions were amplified from RNA transcripts. The first round was an RT-PCR using HTBI primers with the Qiagen OneStep RT-PCR kit, and this first round was followed by a second-round multiplex PCR, then size selection and purification. Sequencing of the libraries was carried out on an Illumina HiSeq2000 in paired-end mode with 100 bp reads. The authors' pipeline ran thus. SOAPnuke was used for read processing, and reads with adapters, uncalled bases, a mean Phred below 15, or no exact constant-primer or identifier match were discarded. High-quality paired reads were merged with COPE v1.2.5. Each unique nucleotide sequence was treated as a clonotype, and MiTCR v1.1 was used to align the clonotypes to the IMGT TRB V, D and J references. Only V-J combinations with frequency above 0.0001 were analysed, covering 99.2% of repertoires. For each V-J combination, a TCR clonal expansion and chaos score was defined as F50 clonal expansion divided by the chaos observed in the TCRdist matrix. Welch's t-statistics and random forest were used to narrow the features down to around 12 V-J combinations, which were then fed into a naive Bayes classifier. The similarity between thyroid and blood repertoires was quantified using the Morisita-Horn index. The public reads were reprocessed in TCRdb via fastp at Q25 and MiXCR, keeping in-frame beta chains. Rows with a matching CDR3 protein are joined into one entry that keeps the most common DNA and genes. What appears here as the V and J calls and clone size reflects TCRdb's work, not the paper's. The sample table holds almost 750,000 distinct CDR3 sequences, of which roughly two fifths were seen once. In total, the top ten clones hold approximately 43% of the sample.

Ophthalmopathy patients were characterized by moderately to severely active disease, a Clinical Activity Score of at least 3, a NOSPECS grade of at least 4, and a disease duration under 3 months. Patients with other autoimmune diseases, uncontrolled infections, pregnancy or lactation were excluded from the study. Diagnosis relied on clinical symptoms, serum thyroxine, TRAb, thyroid ultrasound and orbital computed tomography. Ficoll-Paque density gradient centrifugation was used to isolate PBMCs from under 11 ml of fresh peripheral blood. Total RNA was extracted with Trizol reagent and quality-checked on an Agilent 2100 Bioanalyzer. In the case of this clonotype: There is no known antigen for this receptor. There are no base qualities to consult, and no much larger clone falls within one base.

The sequencing input was peripheral blood. This chain is built from TRBV29-1 and TRBJ2-7; a weak D assignment points to TRBD2 (6 bases agree). The sequence derives from an adult man with Graves' ophthalmopathy. The DNA sequence is TGCAGCGGGAGGGCCTTTAACTACGAGCAGTACTTC. Its amino acids are CSGRAFNYEQYF.